The TCR beta chain under discussion was sequenced for a study of radiotherapy plus CTLA-4 blockade in lung cancer. The protocol was immunoSEQ multiplex PCR, while the TCRdb copy is restricted to in-frame clones and leaves out a portion. The data show approximately 80,000 clones, more than 80% seen once. This TCR derives from a human donor with non-small cell lung cancer who had stable disease on radiotherapy plus ipilimumab. Sample: peripheral blood, taken from a patient treated with radiotherapy plus ipilimumab.

CDR3 sequence reads: CASSSTSVGEQYF. CDR3 bases: TGTGCCAGCAGCTCCACTAGCGTCGGCGAGCAGTACTTC. The chain is built from TRBV7-3 and TRBJ2-7; TRBD2 agrees at 7 bases. Germline V gene data show CDR1 as SGHTA and CDR2 as FQGTGA. V was pared by 4 bases and J by 6 bases, with 6 bases of the junction left unmatched. CDR3 size: 13 residues.